The clone carrying this TCR beta chain was found a few times. Germline assignment: CDR1 LGHNA and CDR2 YSLEER. The CDR3 is 15 residues long. Trimming removed 1 base at V and 3 bases at J, with 13 bases between. Data came from immunoSEQ multiplex PCR; TCRdb stores just in-frame clones and leaves some out. The sample includes fewer than 150,000 clones, roughly 87% seen only once; the top ten take about 10%. This sample is part of a study of T cell responses to AZD1222 COVID-19 vaccine. The sequence derives from an adult in good health. The sequencing used peripheral blood, collected on day 0 of AZD1222 vaccination. V gene TRBV4-3 combines with J gene TRBJ2-7; TRBD1 might be the D (5 bases). The CDR3 nucleotides read TGCGCCAGCAGCCAAGGACCCTCGCAGGGCTACGAGCAGTACTTC. Translated, it gives CASSQGPSQGYEQYF.